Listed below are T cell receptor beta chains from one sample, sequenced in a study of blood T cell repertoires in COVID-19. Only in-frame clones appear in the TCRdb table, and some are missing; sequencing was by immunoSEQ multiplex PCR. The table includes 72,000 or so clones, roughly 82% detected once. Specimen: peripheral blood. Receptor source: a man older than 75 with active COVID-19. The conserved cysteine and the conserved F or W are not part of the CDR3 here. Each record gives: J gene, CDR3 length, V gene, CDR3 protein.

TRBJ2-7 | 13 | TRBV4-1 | ASSQGGGETYEQY
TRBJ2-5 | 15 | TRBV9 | ASSVGGAHAGQETQY
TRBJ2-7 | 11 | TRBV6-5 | ASNLRGVSEQY
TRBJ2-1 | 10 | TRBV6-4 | ASSTTGGTQF
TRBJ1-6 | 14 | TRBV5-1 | ASSFEGSSYNSPLH
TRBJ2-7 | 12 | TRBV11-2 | ASSPLAGVYEQY
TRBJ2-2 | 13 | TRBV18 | ASSPRGGGPGELF
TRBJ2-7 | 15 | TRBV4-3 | ASSQERGGRANYEQY
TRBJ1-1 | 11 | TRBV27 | ASSFQTNTEAF
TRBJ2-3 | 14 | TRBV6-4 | ASSRDSYSSTDTQY
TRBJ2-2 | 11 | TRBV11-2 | ASSPRVAGELF
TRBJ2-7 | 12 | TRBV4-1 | ASSQGQDLGEQY
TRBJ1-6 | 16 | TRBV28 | ASSPPPRVTGVDSPLH
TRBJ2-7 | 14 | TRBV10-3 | AISGTAGGLVFEQY
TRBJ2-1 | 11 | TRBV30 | AFVGSGPDEQF
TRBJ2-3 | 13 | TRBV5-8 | ASSLAWLRTDTQY
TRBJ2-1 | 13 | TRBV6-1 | ASSEGRTGNNEQF
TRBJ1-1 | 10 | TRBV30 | AWRGGGGGAF
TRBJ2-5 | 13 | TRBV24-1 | ATSDRREDQETQY
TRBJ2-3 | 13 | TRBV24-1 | ATSDPGTQTDTQY
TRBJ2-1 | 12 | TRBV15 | ATNAGGPMTEQF
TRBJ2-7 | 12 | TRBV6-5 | ASNRDRGPYEQY
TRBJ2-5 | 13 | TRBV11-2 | ASSPRWRGGETQY
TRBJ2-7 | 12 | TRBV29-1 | SVYGTGAPYEQY
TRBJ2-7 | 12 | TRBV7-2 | ASSLSLQAYEQY
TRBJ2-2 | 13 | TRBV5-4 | ASSPLAGVVGELF
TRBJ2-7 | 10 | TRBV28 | ASSQGFYEQY
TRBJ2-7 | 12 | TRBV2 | ASRVTGLAYEQY
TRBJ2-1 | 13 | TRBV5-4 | ASSLGGQGGDEQF
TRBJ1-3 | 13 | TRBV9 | ASSVGGGGGNTIY